This TCR beta chain was sequenced in a study of Tregs in tolerant kidney transplant recipients. Trimming removed 1 base from V and 0 bases from J, with 7 bases in between. Germline V gene sequence: CDR1 MNHNS, CDR2 SASEGT. This CDR3 comprises 15 residues. Sequencing was performed with immunoSEQ multiplex PCR; in TCRdb, only in-frame clones are kept and a portion is missing. This table has some 88,000 clones, over 85% appearing once. The rearrangement uses TRBV6-1 and TRBJ2-1; D uncertain. The sequenced sample consisted of CD8+ T cells from blood. The receptor was derived from a human donor in good health. DNA of the CDR3: TGTGCCAGCAGTGAAGAACCCACCTCCTACAATGAGCAGTTCTTC. Its protein product is CASSEEPTSYNEQFF.